The subject of this entry is one T cell receptor beta chain. This record comes from a study of cytomegalovirus exposure and HLA in healthy donors. Amplification used 60 Vbeta primers and 13 Jbeta primers. Method: immunoSEQ multiplex PCR; TCRdb's copy keeps in-frame clones and lacks some. The sample includes 140,000 to 150,000 clones. The CDR3 loop spans 13 amino acids. The V end lost 7 bases, the J end lost 5 bases, and 12 bases lay between the germline ends. From germline, CDR1 is SNHLY and CDR2 FYNNEI. The rearrangement links TRBV2 to TRBJ1-5; D gene uncertain. This clonotype was sampled from a male donor in good health and CMV-seronegative. The sample comprised PBMCs. This CDR3 is CASKEVVDQPQHF. The CDR3 bases are TGTGCCAGCAAGGAGGTGGTAGATCAGCCCCAGCATTTT. The full variable domain, completed using reference TRBV2 and TRBJ1-5, is EPEVTQTPSHQVTQMGQEVILRCVPISNHLYFYWYRQILGQKVEFLVSFYNNEISEKSEIFDDQFSVERPDGSNFTLKIRSTKLEDSAMYFCASKEVVDQPQHFGDGTRLSIL.